This entry lists 18 T cell receptor beta chains sequenced from one sample in a study of cytomegalovirus exposure and HLA in healthy donors. Only in-frame clones appear in the TCRdb table, and some are missing; sequencing was by immunoSEQ multiplex PCR. Of about 21,000 clones listed, around 97% are singletons. The sequenced material came from PBMCs. The receptors were gathered from a man aged 30-40 years in good health and CMV-seropositive.

The J gene is TRBJ2-7, the V gene TRBV4-3; TRBD1 is a possible D gene (6 bases). Trimming shortened V by 0 bases and J by 6 bases, and 18 bases separated the two germline ends. CDR1 and CDR2 (germline): LGHNA, YSLEER. CDR3 length: 16 residues. The DNA for the CDR3 is TGCGCCAGCAGCCAAGATCCGCCTACAGGGTACGGCGAGCAGTACTTC. Protein product: CASSQDPPTGYGEQYF.

The chain links TRBV7-9 to TRBJ2-7; 8 positions match TRBD1. CDR1 is SEHNR, CDR2 FQNEAQ, per germline (reference sequence). This CDR3 has 15 amino acids. Unmatched junction bases numbered 2, after V lost 1 base and J lost 0 bases. This CDR3 is CASSLVGQASYEQYF. CDR3 in DNA: TGTGCCAGCAGCTTAGTGGGACAGGCCTCCTACGAGCAGTACTTC.

The rearrangement uses TRBV15 and TRBJ2-1, with TRBD2 matching over 8 bases. The ends lost 1 base at V and 2 bases at J; junction bases unmatched: 4. This CDR3 region has 16 residues. Germline V lookup: CDR1 LNHNV, CDR2 YYDKDF (reference sequence). The CDR3 nucleotides are TGTGCCACCAGCAGAGTTTCGGGAGGGACCTACAATGAGCAGTTCTTC. It specifies CATSRVSGGTYNEQFF.

This chain uses TRBV6-5 with TRBJ1-5; D gene uncertain. V was pared by 6 bases and J by 0 bases, with 12 bases between. The germline CDR1 and CDR2 sequences are MNHEY and SVGAGI. The CDR3 has 15 residues. In DNA form, the CDR3 reads TGTGCCAGCAGCCCGACACAAATTAGCAATCAGCCCCAGCATTTT. Translating it yields CASSPTQISNQPQHF.

The chain couples TRBV27 to TRBJ1-2, with 7 bases matching TRBD1. The V gene end was trimmed by 6 bases and the J gene end by 3 bases; junction bases not matched to a gene: 13. This CDR3 is 16 amino acids long. Germline lookup yields CDR1 MNHEY and CDR2 SMNVEV (reference sequence). This CDR3 is CASSFLGTANHYGYTF. DNA of the CDR3: TGTGCCAGCAGCTTCCTCGGGACAGCGAACCACTATGGCTACACCTTC.

The chain links TRBV5-4 to TRBJ2-5; D gene unclear. This CDR3 region has 11 residues. The ends were cut back, 3 bases at V and 4 bases at J, with 4 bases in the middle. Germline CDR1 reads SGHNT; CDR2 reads YYREEE (reference sequence). The chain's CDR3 is CASSSIETQYF. CDR3 nucleotides: TGTGCCAGCAGCTCCATAGAGACCCAGTACTTC. The complete variable domain, with remaining parts taken from reference TRBV5-4 and TRBJ2-5, reads ETGVTQSPTHLIKTRGQQVTLRCSSQSGHNTVSWYQQALGQGPQFIFQYYREEENGRGNFPPRFSGLQFPNYSSELNVNALELDDSALYLCASSSIETQYFGPGTRLLVL.

This chain uses TRBV18 with TRBJ2-7; D possibly corresponds to TRBD2 (6 bases). Trimming shortened V by 0 bases and J by 3 bases, and 9 bases separated the two germline ends. The CDR3 is 14 amino acids. Germline-derived CDR1 and CDR2 are KGHSH and LQKENI. CDR3 residues: CASSPPTRIYEQYF. Here the CDR3 DNA reads TGTGCCAGCTCACCACCGACTAGGATCTACGAGCAGTACTTC.

V usage is TRBV7-6 and J usage is TRBJ2-2, with a tentative D call TRBD1 (6 bases). CDR3 length: 17 amino acids. V gave up 1 base and J gave up 3 bases, with 15 bases separating them. CDR1 SGHVS and CDR2 FNYEAQ come from the germline V gene. In nucleotides, the CDR3 is TGTGCCAGCAGCTTAGGGATCGCAGGGGAAGACACCGGGGAGCTGTTTTTT. Translating it yields CASSLGIAGEDTGELFF.

This clone was seen a few times. The genes are TRBV2 and TRBJ1-5; the D gene is possibly TRBD1 (6 bases). This CDR3 is built from 14 residues. Germline lookup yields CDR1 SNHLY and CDR2 FYNNEI. Trimming pared 7 bases from V and 2 bases from J, leaving 12 bases between. CDR3 coding DNA: TGTGCCAGCATAGGGGGATTGGGCAATCAGCCCCAGCATTTT. This encodes CASIGGLGNQPQHF.

The rearrangement uses TRBV19 and TRBJ2-7; TRBD2 agrees at 9 bases. CDR1 and CDR2 (germline): LNHDA, SQIVND (reference sequence). The trim removed 3 bases at V and 5 bases at J, leaving 8 bases unmatched. CDR3 size: 15 residues. The CDR3 DNA reads as TGTGCCAGTAGTATTCGAGCGGGAGGTGGGGACGAGCAGTACTTC. This gives the protein CASSIRAGGGDEQYF.

The CDR3 coding sequence is TGCGCCAGCAGCCAATCACCCGGACTAGCGGGAGAACAAGAGCAGTACTTC. Residues: CASSQSPGLAGEQEQYF. The genes are TRBV4-3 and TRBJ2-7, with TRBD2 identical over 13 bases. The CDR3 length is 17 residues. V dropped 2 bases and J dropped 7; count of bases not matched to a gene: 11. Germline-derived CDR1 and CDR2 are LGHNA and YSLEER.

This clone was observed once. The rearrangement joins TRBV30 to TRBJ2-7; 9 bases are a match to TRBD1. V gave up 2 bases and J gave up 4 bases; unmatched junction bases: 6. Germline V CDR1 and CDR2: GTSNPN, SVGIG (reference sequence). The CDR3 contains 14 residues. CDR3 bases: TGTGCCTGGAGTATAACAGGGGGCGGATACGAGCAGTACTTC. Its protein is CAWSITGGGYEQYF.

This chain uses TRBV5-6 with TRBJ2-3; 13 bases fit TRBD2. This CDR3 is 16 amino acids long. V was pared by 4 bases and J by 4 bases, with 6 bases of the junction left unmatched. From germline, CDR1 is SGHDT and CDR2 YYEEEE. As DNA, the CDR3 is TGTGCCAGCAGCCAGGGACTAGCGGGAATCTCAGATACGCAGTATTTT. Protein: CASSQGLAGISDTQYF.

The J gene is TRBJ2-1, the V gene TRBV4-2; 8 bases are shared with TRBD1. The CDR3 consists of 15 residues. From germline, CDR1 is LGHNA and CDR2 YNFKEQ. V lost 6 bases to trimming and J lost 6 bases; unmatched junction nucleotides: 10. DNA of the CDR3: TGTGCCAGCAGGTCATGGGGGCAGGGGGCCAATGAGCAGTTCTTC. Its translation: CASRSWGQGANEQFF.

The chain couples TRBV15 to TRBJ1-1, with a tentative D call TRBD1 (6 bases). The V end was cut by 1 base, the J end by 1 base, with 10 bases between. Germline CDR1 reads LNHNV; CDR2 reads YYDKDF (reference sequence). The CDR3 is 15 residues long. DNA of the CDR3: TGTGCCACCAGCAGAGGTGGACAGACGAACACTGAAGCTTTCTTT. Amino acid sequence: CATSRGGQTNTEAFF.

The chain joins TRBV2 to TRBJ2-3; 9 nucleotides agree with TRBD2. This CDR3 has 14 amino acids. The ends lost 8 bases at V and 2 bases at J; junction bases unmatched: 5. Germline CDR1 reads SNHLY; CDR2 reads FYNNEI. CDR3 protein: CASASGAYTDTQYF. The CDR3 DNA reads as TGTGCCAGCGCTAGCGGGGCATACACAGATACGCAGTATTTT.

The rearrangement links TRBV27 to TRBJ1-1; D unresolved. Germline V CDR1 and CDR2: MNHEY, SMNVEV (reference sequence). This CDR3 region has 13 residues. V lost 1 base and J lost 0, with 3 bases in between. The CDR3 DNA reads TGTGCCAGCAGTTTATTCGTGAACACTGAAGCTTTCTTT. It encodes CASSLFVNTEAFF.

The chain recombines TRBV7-6 with TRBJ2-7, with 10 nucleotides matching TRBD1. The CDR3 is 13 residues long. The V segment lost 3 bases and the J segment 5 bases; nucleotides outside the gene matches: 1. Germline V gives CDR1 SGHVS, CDR2 FNYEAQ. The CDR3 spells CASSLDRGNEQYF. In DNA form, the CDR3 reads TGTGCCAGCAGCTTGGACAGGGGGAACGAGCAGTACTTC.